This TCR beta chain was captured in a study of vaccination and CD4 T cells after COVID-19. Across the whole study: SARS-CoV-2, HCoV-NL63, HCoV-OC43 and HCoV-229E supplied the overlapping spike peptides used to stimulate cells.

As for this clonotype: Its specificity is unknown.

Whole-study findings and limits: Nearly all convalescent vaccine-specific clones, 304 of 307, recognized only SARS-CoV-2 spike.

With the Oncomine TCR Beta short-read assay, DNA from cultured CD4+ T cells was sequenced. MiXCR, run by TCRdb on the PCR reads, gives a single entry per CDR3 protein. The sample has roughly 13,000 distinct CDR3 sequences; roughly 50% are singletons. Germline V gene sequence: CDR1 SGHRS, CDR2 YFSETQ. The CDR3 sequence is 14 residues long. Deletions cut 5 bases from V and 0 bases from J, with 9 bases between. Treatment indicated: approximately nine-day PBMC culture with coronavirus spike peptide pools or control peptides (ViraFEST assay). Cells received half-medium changes with fresh IL-2 medium on days 3 and 7.

The chain uses TRBV5-1 and TRBJ1-5, with D possibly matching TRBD1 (5 bases). This receptor was obtained from a human donor who had recovered from COVID-19. Specimen: CD4+ T cells from blood, cultured in vitro. The CDR3 region is CASRGDGSNQPQHF. Here the CDR3 DNA reads TGCGCCAGCAGGGGGGACGGTAGCAATCAGCCCCAGCATTTT.